This T cell receptor (beta chain) was captured in a study of control samples from healthy donors and cancer patients. The protocol was immunoSEQ multiplex PCR, while the TCRdb copy is restricted to in-frame clones and leaves out a portion. Altogether around 110,000 clones are present, over 90% being singletons, with the ten largest covering 2.6%. V lost 5 bases, J lost 0 bases, and 8 bases lay in between. The CDR3 runs to 14 residues. Per the germline V gene, CDR1 is MNHEY and CDR2 is SMNVEV (reference sequence). Sequences were obtained from blood. The J gene is TRBJ1-5, the V gene TRBV27; D uncertain. The sequence came from a young man in good health. The CDR3 bases are TGTGCCAGCAGTAAGACGGTTAGCAATCAGCCCCAGCATTTT. Its protein product is CASSKTVSNQPQHF.